This T cell receptor beta chain originates from a study of CD8+CD57+ T cells in acquired aplastic anemia. Genomic DNA templated the TCR beta VDJ and CDR3 profiling. TCRdb re-derived calls from the reads in MiXCR, one entry per CDR3 protein. The sample contains about 160,000 distinct CDR3 sequences, about 45% of which appear only once. CDR3 length: 18 residues. V lost 6 bases, J lost 7 bases, and 14 bases stayed unmatched. CDR1 MGHDK and CDR2 SYGVNS come from the germline V gene. CD8+CD57+ cell expansion, shown by flow cytometry, had occurred in the patients selected for sequencing. This clonotype was counted ten times or more.

The genes are TRBV25-1 and TRBJ2-2, with 13 positions matching TRBD2. The sample taken for sequencing was sorted CD4+, CD8+, or CD8+CD57+ T cells (not recorded which) from PBMCs. This sequence originates from a human donor with aplastic anemia. The CDR3 coding sequence is TGTGCCAGCAGGAAGGACGGCGGACTAGCGGGAGTGTTCGGGGAGCTGTTTTTT. As protein: CASRKDGGLAGVFGELFF.